A selection of T cell receptor beta chains follows, all from one sample in a study of immune evolution from preneoplasia to lung adenocarcinoma. The table came from immunoSEQ multiplex PCR; TCRdb's copy has only in-frame clones and leaves some out. Seen here are over 1,000 clones, over 70% observed once, and the top ten hold 25% to 30%. Material: FFPE adjacent normal lung tissue. The receptors here all came from a person between 60 and 69 years old with lung adenocarcinoma. CDR3s include the opening cysteine and the closing phenylalanine or tryptophan. The D gene is left open where the match is weak. Clone size is given for some rows only: seen once, a few or many times, or a class if the clone is expanded.

J gene | clone size | V gene | D gene | CDR3 protein | CDR3 DNA
TRBJ2-1 | once | TRBV6-1 | - | CASSDAPGSEQFF | TGTGCCAGCAGTGATGCCCCGGGCAGTGAGCAGTTCTTC
TRBJ1-2 | - | TRBV5-4 | - | CAYSEVGGNYGYTF | TGTGCCTATTCAGAGGTAGGGGGTAACTATGGCTACACCTTC
TRBJ1-1 | - | TRBV5-1 | TRBD1 | CASSFTGGASGTEAFF | TGCGCCAGCAGCTTTACAGGGGGCGCATCGGGCACTGAAGCTTTCTTT
TRBJ2-1 | - | TRBV28 | - | CASSLFLRRGSSYNEQFF | TGTGCCAGCAGTTTATTTCTCAGGAGGGGGAGCTCCTACAATGAGCAGTTCTTC
TRBJ2-3 | - | TRBV15 | TRBD1 | CAISRGLTDTQYF | TGTGCCATCTCTAGGGGGCTGACAGATACGCAGTATTTT
TRBJ1-2 | - | TRBV7-9 | - | CASSENYGYTF | TGTGCCAGCAGTGAAAACTATGGCTACACCTTC
TRBJ1-6 | - | TRBV4-1 | - | CASSQDSRGYNSPLHF | TGCGCCAGCAGCCAAGATTCTAGGGGGTATAATTCACCCCTCCACTTT
TRBJ2-3 | once | TRBV6-1 | TRBD1 | CASSVRQGYTDTQYF | TGTGCCAGCAGTGTCAGACAGGGCTATACAGATACGCAGTATTTT
TRBJ2-7 | once | TRBV30 | - | CAWSKGPEQYF | TGTGCCTGGAGTAAAGGACCCGAGCAGTACTTC
TRBJ2-2 | - | TRBV6-6 | - | CASSGRDGSGELFF | TGTGCCAGCAGTGGGCGGGATGGCTCCGGGGAGCTGTTTTTT
TRBJ2-7 | once | TRBV7-2 | - | CASSPGAGLLEQYF | TGTGCCAGCAGCCCGGGCGCGGGGTTGCTCGAGCAGTACTTC
TRBJ2-1 | few | TRBV13 | - | CASSFPGFDEQFF | TGTGCCAGCAGCTTCCCTGGGTTCGATGAGCAGTTCTTC
TRBJ2-3 | - | TRBV18 | - | CASSPMSASTDTQYF | TGTGCCAGCTCACCAATGAGTGCTAGCACAGATACGCAGTATTTT